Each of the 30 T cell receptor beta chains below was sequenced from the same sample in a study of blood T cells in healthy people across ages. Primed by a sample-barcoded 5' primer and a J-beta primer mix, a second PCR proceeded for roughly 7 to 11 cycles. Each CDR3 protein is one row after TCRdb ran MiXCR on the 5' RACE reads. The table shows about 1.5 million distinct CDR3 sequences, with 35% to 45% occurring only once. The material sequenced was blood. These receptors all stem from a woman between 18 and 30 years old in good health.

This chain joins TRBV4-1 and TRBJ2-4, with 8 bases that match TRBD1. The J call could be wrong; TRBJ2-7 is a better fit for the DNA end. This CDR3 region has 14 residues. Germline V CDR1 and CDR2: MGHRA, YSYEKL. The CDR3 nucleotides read TGCGCCAGCAGCCAATGGGACAGGCTGGACGAGCAGTACTTC. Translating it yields CASSQWDRLDEQYF.

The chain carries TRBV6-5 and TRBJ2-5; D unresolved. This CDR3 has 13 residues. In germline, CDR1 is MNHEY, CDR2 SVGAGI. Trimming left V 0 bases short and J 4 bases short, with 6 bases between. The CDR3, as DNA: TGTGCCAGCAGTTACTCACGGACAGAGACCCAGTACTTC. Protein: CASSYSRTETQYF.

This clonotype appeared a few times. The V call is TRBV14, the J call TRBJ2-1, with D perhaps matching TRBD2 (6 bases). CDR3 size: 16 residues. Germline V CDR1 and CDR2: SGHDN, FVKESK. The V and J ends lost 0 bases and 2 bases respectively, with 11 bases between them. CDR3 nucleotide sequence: TGTGCCAGCAGCCAAGAGCAGGGAGGCCCCTACAATGAGCAGTTCTTC. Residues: CASSQEQGGPYNEQFF.

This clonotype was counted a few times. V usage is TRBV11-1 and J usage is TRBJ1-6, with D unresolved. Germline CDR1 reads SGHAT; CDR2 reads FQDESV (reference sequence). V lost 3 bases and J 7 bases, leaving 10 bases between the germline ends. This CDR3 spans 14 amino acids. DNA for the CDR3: TGTGCCAGCAGCTTCCGGACTTACAATTCACCCCTCCACTTT. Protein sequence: CASSFRTYNSPLHF.

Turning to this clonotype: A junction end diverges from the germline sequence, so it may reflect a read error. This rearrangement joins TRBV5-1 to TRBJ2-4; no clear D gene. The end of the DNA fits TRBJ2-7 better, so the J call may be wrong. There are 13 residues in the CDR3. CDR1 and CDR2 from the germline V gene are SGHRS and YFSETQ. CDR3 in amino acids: CAGSPTPFREQYF. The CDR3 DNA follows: TGCGCCGGCAGCCCCACTCCGTTCCGCGAGCAGTACTTC.

CDR3 sequence (DNA): TGTGCCAGCAGTTACTCAGCGGGGGCCCCATACAATGAGCAGTTCTTC. Amino acid sequence: CASSYSAGAPYNEQFF. The chain links TRBV6-5 to TRBJ2-1; 8 bases line up with TRBD2. Trimming removed 0 bases from V and 4 bases from J; junction bases left unmatched: 5. The V gene's germline CDR1 is MNHEY and CDR2 SVGAGI. CDR3 length: 16 amino acids.

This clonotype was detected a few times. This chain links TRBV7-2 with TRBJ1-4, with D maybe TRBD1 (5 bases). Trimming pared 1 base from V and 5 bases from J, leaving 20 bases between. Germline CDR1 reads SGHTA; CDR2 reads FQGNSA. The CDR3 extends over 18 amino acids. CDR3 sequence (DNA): TGTGCCAGCAGCTTAGTTGGGGCTACGAACTGGGGAAATGAAAAACTGTTTTTT. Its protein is CASSLVGATNWGNEKLFF.

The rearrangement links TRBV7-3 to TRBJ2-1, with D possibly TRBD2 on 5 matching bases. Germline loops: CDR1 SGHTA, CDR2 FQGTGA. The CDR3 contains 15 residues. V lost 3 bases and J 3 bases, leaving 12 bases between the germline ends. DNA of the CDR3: TGTGCCAGCAGCTTCCCCGGGATGGGCTACAATGAGCAGTTCTTC. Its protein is CASSFPGMGYNEQFF.

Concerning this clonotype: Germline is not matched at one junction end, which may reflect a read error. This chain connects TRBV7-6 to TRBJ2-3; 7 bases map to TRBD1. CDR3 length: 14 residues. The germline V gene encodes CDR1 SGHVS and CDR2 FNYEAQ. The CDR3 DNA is TGTGCCAGCAGCTTTGATTGGGGGACAGATACACAGTATTTT. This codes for CASSFDWGTDTQYF.

CDR3 loop: CSARGAGWAQFF. The CDR3 coding sequence is TGCAGTGCTAGGGGGGCGGGATGGGCGCAGTTCTTC. J is TRBJ2-1 and V is TRBV20-1; D may be TRBD1 or TRBD2 (6 bases each). CDR1 is DFQATT and CDR2 is SNEGSKA in the germline V gene (reference sequence). V lost 3 bases to trimming and J lost 12 bases, with 15 bases between them. The CDR3 runs to 12 residues.

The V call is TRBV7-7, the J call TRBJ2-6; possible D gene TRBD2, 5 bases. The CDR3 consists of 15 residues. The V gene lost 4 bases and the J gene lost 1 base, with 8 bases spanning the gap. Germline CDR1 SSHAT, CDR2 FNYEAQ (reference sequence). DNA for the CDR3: TGTGCCAGCAGCTCTAGCCTATCTGGGGCCAACGTCCTGACTTTC. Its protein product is CASSSSLSGANVLTF.

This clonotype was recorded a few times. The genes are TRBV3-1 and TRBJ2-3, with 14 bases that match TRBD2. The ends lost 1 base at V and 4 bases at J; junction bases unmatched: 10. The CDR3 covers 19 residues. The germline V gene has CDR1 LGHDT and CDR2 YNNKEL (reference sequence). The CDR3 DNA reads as TGTGCCAGCAGCCAAGTATTGCCGGGACTAGCGGGAGACGCAGATACGCAGTATTTT. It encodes CASSQVLPGLAGDADTQYF.

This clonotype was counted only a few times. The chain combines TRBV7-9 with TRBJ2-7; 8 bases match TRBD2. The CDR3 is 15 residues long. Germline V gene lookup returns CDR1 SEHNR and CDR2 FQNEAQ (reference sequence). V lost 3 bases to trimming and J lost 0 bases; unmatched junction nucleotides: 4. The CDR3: CASSFSSGYSYEQYF. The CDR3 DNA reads TGTGCCAGCAGCTTTTCTAGCGGGTACTCCTACGAGCAGTACTTC.

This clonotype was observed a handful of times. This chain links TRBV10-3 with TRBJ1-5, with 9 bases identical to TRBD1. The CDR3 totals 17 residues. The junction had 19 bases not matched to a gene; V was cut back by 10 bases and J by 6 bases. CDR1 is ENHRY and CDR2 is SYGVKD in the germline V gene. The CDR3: CASSQDRGNGAGQPQHF. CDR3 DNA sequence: TGTGCCAGCTCCCAGGACAGGGGTAATGGCGCAGGTCAGCCCCAGCATTTT.

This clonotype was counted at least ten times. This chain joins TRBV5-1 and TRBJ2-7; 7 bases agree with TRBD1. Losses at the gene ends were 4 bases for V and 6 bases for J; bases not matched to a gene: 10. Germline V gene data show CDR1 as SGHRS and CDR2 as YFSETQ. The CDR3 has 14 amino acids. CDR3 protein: CASSPRDSEGEQYF. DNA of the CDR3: TGCGCCAGCAGCCCTCGGGACAGCGAAGGCGAGCAGTACTTC.

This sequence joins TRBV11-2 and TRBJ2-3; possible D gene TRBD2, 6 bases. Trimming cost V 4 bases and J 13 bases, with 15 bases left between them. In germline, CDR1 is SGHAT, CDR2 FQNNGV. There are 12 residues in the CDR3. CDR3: CASSSLRGIEYF. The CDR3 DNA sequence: TGTGCCAGCAGCTCGCTGCGGGGTATAGAGTATTTT. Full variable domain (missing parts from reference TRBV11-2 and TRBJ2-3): EAGVAQSPRYKIIEKRQSVAFWCNPISGHATLYWYQQILGQGPKLLIQFQNNGVVDDSQLPKDRFSAERLKGVDSTLKIQPAKLEDSAVYLCASSSLRGIEYFGPGTRLTVL.

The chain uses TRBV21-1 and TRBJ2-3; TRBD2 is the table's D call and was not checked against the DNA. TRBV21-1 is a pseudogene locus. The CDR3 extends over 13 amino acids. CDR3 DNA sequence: TGTGCCAGGGGACTAGCGGGATGGGATACGCAGTATTTT. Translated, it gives CARGLAGWDTQYF.

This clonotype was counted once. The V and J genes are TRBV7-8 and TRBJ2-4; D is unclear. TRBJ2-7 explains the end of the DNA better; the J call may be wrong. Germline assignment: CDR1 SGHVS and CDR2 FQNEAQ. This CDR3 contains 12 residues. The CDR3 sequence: CASSFTVYEQYF. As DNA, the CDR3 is TGTGCCAGCAGCTTTACGGTCTACGAGCAGTACTTC.

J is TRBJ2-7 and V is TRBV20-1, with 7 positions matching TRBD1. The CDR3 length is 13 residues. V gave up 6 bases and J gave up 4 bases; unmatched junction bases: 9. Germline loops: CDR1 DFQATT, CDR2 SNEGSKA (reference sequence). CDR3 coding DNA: TGCAGTGCATCGACAGGGACCTTTTACGAGCAGTACTTC. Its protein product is CSASTGTFYEQYF.

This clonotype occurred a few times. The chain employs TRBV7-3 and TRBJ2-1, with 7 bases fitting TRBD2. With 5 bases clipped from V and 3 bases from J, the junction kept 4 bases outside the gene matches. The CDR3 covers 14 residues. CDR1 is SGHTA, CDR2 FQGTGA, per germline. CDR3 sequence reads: CASSQSGNYNEQFF. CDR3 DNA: TGTGCCAGCAGCCAAAGCGGGAACTACAATGAGCAGTTCTTC.

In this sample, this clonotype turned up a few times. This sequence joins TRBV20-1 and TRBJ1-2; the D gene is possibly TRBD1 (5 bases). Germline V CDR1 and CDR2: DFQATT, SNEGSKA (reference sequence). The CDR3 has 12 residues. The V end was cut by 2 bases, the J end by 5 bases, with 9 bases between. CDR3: CSARRPGYGYTF. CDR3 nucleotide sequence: TGCAGTGCTAGACGACCAGGGTATGGCTACACCTTC.

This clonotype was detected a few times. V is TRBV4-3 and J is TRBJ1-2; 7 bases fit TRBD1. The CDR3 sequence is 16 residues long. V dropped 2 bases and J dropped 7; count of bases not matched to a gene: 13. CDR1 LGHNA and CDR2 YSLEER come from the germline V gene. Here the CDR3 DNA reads TGCGCCAGCAGCCAATGGACAGGTGGAGGGTCTGGTGGCTACACCTTC. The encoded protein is CASSQWTGGGSGGYTF.

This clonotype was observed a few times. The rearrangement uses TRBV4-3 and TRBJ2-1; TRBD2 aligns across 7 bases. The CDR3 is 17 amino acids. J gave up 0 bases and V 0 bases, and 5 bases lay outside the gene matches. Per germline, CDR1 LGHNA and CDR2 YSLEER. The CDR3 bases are TGCGCCAGCAGCCAAGATTCAGCGGGGAGCTCCTACAATGAGCAGTTCTTC. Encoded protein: CASSQDSAGSSYNEQFF.

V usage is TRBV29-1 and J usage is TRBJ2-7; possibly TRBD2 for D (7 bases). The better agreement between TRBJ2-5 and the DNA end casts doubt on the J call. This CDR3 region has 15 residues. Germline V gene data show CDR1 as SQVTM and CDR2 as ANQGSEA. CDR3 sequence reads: CSVEELGRGAETQYF. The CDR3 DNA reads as TGCAGCGTTGAAGAATTGGGCCGGGGGGCAGAGACCCAGTACTTC.

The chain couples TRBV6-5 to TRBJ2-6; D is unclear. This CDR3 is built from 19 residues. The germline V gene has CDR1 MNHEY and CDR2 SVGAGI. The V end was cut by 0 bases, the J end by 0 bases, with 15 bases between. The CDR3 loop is CASSYSNLRRASGANVLTF. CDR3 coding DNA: TGTGCCAGCAGTTACTCGAACCTAAGACGGGCCTCTGGGGCCAACGTCCTGACTTTC.

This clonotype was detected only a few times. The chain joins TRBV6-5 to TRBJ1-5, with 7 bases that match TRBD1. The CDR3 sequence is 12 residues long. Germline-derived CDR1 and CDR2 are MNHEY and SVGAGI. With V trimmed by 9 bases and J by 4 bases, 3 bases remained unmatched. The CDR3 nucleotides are TGTGCCAGTGGACAGGTTAATCAGCCCCAGCATTTT. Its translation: CASGQVNQPQHF.

Written as DNA, the CDR3 is TGCAGTGTAGGTTATCCCGCCAAAAACATTCAGTACTTC. Translation gives CSVGYPAKNIQYF. The chain links TRBV29-1 to TRBJ2-4; D is ambiguous. CDR3 length equals 13 residues. Per the germline V gene, CDR1 is SQVTM and CDR2 is ANQGSEA.

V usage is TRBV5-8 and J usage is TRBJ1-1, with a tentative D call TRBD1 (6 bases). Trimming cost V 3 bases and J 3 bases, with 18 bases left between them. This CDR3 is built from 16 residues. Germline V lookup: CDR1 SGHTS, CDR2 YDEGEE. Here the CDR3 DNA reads TGTGCCAGCAGCTGGCCGGGGGCGAGAGGTCACACTGAAGCTTTCTTT. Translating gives CASSWPGARGHTEAFF.

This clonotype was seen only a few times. The CDR3 sequence: CASSFPGPDTQYF. CDR3 DNA: TGTGCCAGTAGTTTCCCGGGCCCAGATACGCAGTATTTT. J is TRBJ2-3 and V is TRBV19; D not resolved. In germline, CDR1 is LNHDA, CDR2 SQIVND (reference sequence). This CDR3 has 13 amino acids. Deletions cut 5 bases from V and 4 bases from J, with 10 bases between.

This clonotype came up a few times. For the CDR3, the DNA is TGTGCCAGCACCATTGCAAGCGGGGGGGGGAATGAGCAGTTCTTC. As protein: CASTIASGGGNEQFF. The V call is TRBV6-2 or TRBV6-3, the J call TRBJ2-1, with 10 bases aligning to TRBD2. The CDR3 extends over 15 amino acids. V lost 7 bases and J lost 7; bases outside the gene matches: 10. Germline V gene sequence: CDR1 MNHEY, CDR2 SVGEGT.